This T cell receptor (beta chain) was recorded in a study of low-dose radiotherapy and immunotherapy resistance in tumors. Overall study context: Cohort 1 received 0.5 Gy per fraction every 2 weeks, totaling 6.5 Gy. TRAV- and TRBV-specific primers, spanning alpha and beta chains, primed first-strand cDNA.

This clonotype was seen repeatedly, ten times or more. The CDR3 is 15 amino acids. Trimming removed 6 bases from V and 5 bases from J, with 19 bases in between. Germline CDR1 KGHSH, CDR2 LQKENI. As for time point: after trial treatment. Treatment reported: LDRT plus nivolumab, ipilimumab, low-dose cyclophosphamide and aspirin (RACIN trial). PCR amplification of the TCRs was performed with Phusion for 20 PCR cycles, and it relied on a constant-region primer together with a V-primer adapter. In TCRdb, the reads were re-called with MiXCR into one record per CDR3 protein. The repertoire has roughly 50,000 distinct CDR3 sequences, around a third of them found once; the top ten carry roughly 8%.

This chain links TRBV18 with TRBJ2-5, with TRBD2 as a possible D gene (6 bases). This TCR was recovered from a male donor with rectosigmoid adenocarcinoma. The sequencing used PBMCs, collected after low-dose radiotherapy plus immunotherapy. CDR3: CASSTNGPGRETQYF. CDR3 nucleotides: TGTGCCAGCTCGACCAATGGTCCAGGGAGGGAGACCCAGTACTTC.